A single sample is the source of the 30 T cell receptor beta chains below, sequenced in a study of monozygotic twins with inflammatory bowel disease. TCRdb reworked the 5' RACE reads into one entry per CDR3 protein, no DNA. Listed are roughly 200,000 distinct CDR3 sequences; around 1.5% falls within the top ten. The material sequenced was blood. The receptors shown here come from a human donor with ulcerative colitis or Crohn's disease, or a healthy co-twin of an affected twin (not recorded which).

CDR3 sequence: CASSLGLRSEQYF. The V call is TRBV5-1, the J call TRBJ2-7. Germline lookup yields CDR1 SGHRS and CDR2 YFSETQ. This CDR3 is built from 13 residues.

The rearrangement uses TRBV11-3 and TRBJ2-7. Germline V gene lookup returns CDR1 SGHNT and CDR2 YENEEA. This CDR3 is built from 12 residues. The CDR3 sequence: CASSFSQSEQYF.

The chain uses TRBV5-6 and TRBJ2-2. Germline V gene data show CDR1 as SGHDT and CDR2 as YYEEEE. This CDR3 comprises 14 residues. CDR3 protein: CASSLETYTGELFF.

The chain carries TRBV11-2 and TRBJ1-1; TCRdb indicates TRBD1, and absent DNA this call remains unverified. The CDR3 is 17 amino acids. The germline V gene has CDR1 SGHAT and CDR2 FQNNGV. CDR3 sequence reads: CASSIPGQGGGDTEAFF.

CDR3 region: CSASGLEETQYF. The rearrangement joins TRBV20-1 to TRBJ2-5; TCRdb outputs TRBD2, but without DNA this stays unchecked. This CDR3 has 12 amino acids. CDR1 and CDR2 (germline): DFQATT, SNEGSKA (reference sequence).

The rearrangement uses TRBV20-1 and TRBJ2-1; the D call of TRBD1 rests on TCRdb alone, since no DNA is present to check it. This CDR3 is 14 amino acids long. Per germline, CDR1 DFQATT and CDR2 SNEGSKA (reference sequence). The CDR3 spells CSARPEPLGYEQFF.

This rearrangement joins TRBV5-1 to TRBJ1-2; TCRdb selects TRBD1, and the lack of DNA leaves this call unchecked. From germline, CDR1 is SGHRS and CDR2 YFSETQ. The CDR3 has 12 residues. CDR3 region: CASSPETDGYTF.

The rearrangement links TRBV27 to TRBJ2-7; TCRdb calls TRBD1, which cannot be checked without DNA. In germline, CDR1 is MNHEY, CDR2 SMNVEV (reference sequence). This CDR3 contains 15 residues. Here the CDR3 reads CASSIRDRAAYEQYF.

The chain links TRBV6-5 to TRBJ2-5; no DNA is available, so the TRBD2 call from TCRdb remains unchecked. CDR3 size: 15 residues. Per the germline V gene, CDR1 is MNHEY and CDR2 is SVGAGI. The CDR3 spells CASSTPGTNGETQYF.

The chain joins TRBV11-3 to TRBJ2-5. The CDR3 sequence is 14 residues long. CDR1 is SGHNT and CDR2 is YENEEA in the germline V gene. CDR3: CASSLGGDKETQYF.

The CDR3 protein is CASTSLANYGYTF. V gene TRBV6-5 combines with J gene TRBJ1-2. This CDR3 comprises 13 residues. Germline V lookup: CDR1 MNHEY, CDR2 SVGAGI.

The rearrangement joins TRBV5-1 to TRBJ1-2; without DNA, the TCRdb call of TRBD1 cannot be checked. CDR1 and CDR2 (germline): SGHRS, YFSETQ. CDR3 length: 14 amino acids. CDR3 sequence reads: CASGPGQGARGYTF.

The V gene is TRBV6-5, the J gene TRBJ1-1. This CDR3 has 15 residues. CDR1 and CDR2 (germline): MNHEY, SVGAGI. Here the CDR3 reads CASSYTYLGNTEAFF.

The rearrangement uses TRBV2 and TRBJ2-1; without DNA, the TCRdb call of TRBD2 cannot be checked. CDR3 length equals 15 residues. The germline gives CDR1 SNHLY, CDR2 FYNNEI. The CDR3 loop reads CASVLSPVTGNEQFF.

This chain uses TRBV12-3 or TRBV12-4 with TRBJ1-5; there is no DNA to check the TCRdb D call of TRBD1. This CDR3 is 16 amino acids long. CDR3 protein: CASSLRGGGSNQPQHF.

The genes are TRBV20-1 and TRBJ2-1; the D call of TRBD2 rests on TCRdb alone, since no DNA is present to check it. Germline V gene sequence: CDR1 DFQATT, CDR2 SNEGSKA (reference sequence). This CDR3 contains 12 residues. The CDR3 sequence is CSATSGIQTSFF.

This chain uses TRBV7-9 with TRBJ2-1. CDR3 length equals 16 residues. Germline loops: CDR1 SEHNR, CDR2 FQNEAQ (reference sequence). The CDR3 sequence: CASSLEVVGSYNEQFF.

The rearrangement links TRBV7-9 to TRBJ2-1; the D gene TCRdb calls, TRBD1, cannot be checked with no DNA. This CDR3 is built from 14 residues. Germline CDR1 reads SEHNR; CDR2 reads FQNEAQ (reference sequence). The CDR3 reads CASSLGGDLNEQFF.

This rearrangement joins TRBV3-1 to TRBJ2-7; TCRdb returns TRBD1, unconfirmable since there is no DNA. The CDR3 extends over 13 amino acids. Germline loops: CDR1 LGHDT, CDR2 YNNKEL (reference sequence). The CDR3 sequence is CASSRLGQYEQYF.

The chain has TRBV20-1 and TRBJ2-3; TCRdb reports TRBD1, a call that lacks DNA to check it against. The CDR3 consists of 14 residues. The germline V gene has CDR1 DFQATT and CDR2 SNEGSKA (reference sequence). This CDR3 is CSAARGAGSDTQYF.

The chain is built from TRBV2 and TRBJ1-5. This CDR3 is built from 14 residues. The germline gives CDR1 SNHLY, CDR2 FYNNEI. The CDR3 is CASTGGARNQPQHF.

The genes are TRBV12-3 or TRBV12-4 and TRBJ2-1. This CDR3 is 15 amino acids long. CDR3: CASSFTVSSYNEQFF.

The rearrangement uses TRBV20-1 and TRBJ2-7; TCRdb designates TRBD1, a call that cannot be tested without DNA. Germline CDR1 DFQATT, CDR2 SNEGSKA (reference sequence). This CDR3 region has 12 residues. The CDR3 reads CSAKRQIYEQYF.

The chain recombines TRBV12-3 or TRBV12-4 with TRBJ2-7; TCRdb returns TRBD1, unconfirmable since there is no DNA. This CDR3 has 13 amino acids. CDR3 sequence reads: CASSFFGGREQYF.

The chain couples TRBV25-1 to TRBJ1-1. Germline CDR1 is MGHDK and CDR2 is SYGVNS. The CDR3 runs to 15 residues. The CDR3: CASSDSSRENTEAFF. The full variable domain, with the rest looked up from reference TRBV25-1 and TRBJ1-1, is EADIYQTPRYLVIGTGKKITLECSQTMGHDKMYWYQQDPGMELHLIHYSYGVNSTEKGDLSSESTVSRIRTEHFPLTLESARPSHTSQYLCASSDSSRENTEAFFGQGTRLTVV.

The gene calls are TRBV18 and TRBJ1-1; TCRdb's D call of TRBD1 is untestable without DNA. Germline assignment: CDR1 KGHSH and CDR2 LQKENI. The CDR3 spans 13 residues. This chain's CDR3 is CASSPRTDTEAFF.

The chain carries TRBV5-1 and TRBJ1-2; lacking DNA, the TRBD1 call made by TCRdb goes unchecked. This CDR3 comprises 14 residues. CDR1 and CDR2 from the germline V gene are SGHRS and YFSETQ. The CDR3 reads CASSSTAAGNGYTF.

The CDR3: CASSFPRGRNYEQYF. The chain is built from TRBV5-1 and TRBJ2-7; lacking DNA, the TRBD1 call made by TCRdb goes unchecked. This CDR3 comprises 15 residues. CDR1 and CDR2 (germline): SGHRS, YFSETQ.

The chain employs TRBV12-3 or TRBV12-4 and TRBJ2-7; checking the TCRdb D call of TRBD1 is not possible without DNA. This CDR3 has 13 residues. The CDR3 sequence is CASSLTGPYEQYF.

The V call is TRBV7-2, the J call TRBJ1-1; the D call of TRBD1 rests on TCRdb alone, since no DNA is present to check it. The germline V gene encodes CDR1 SGHTA and CDR2 FQGNSA. The CDR3 consists of 16 residues. The CDR3 region is CASSSSRGTTNTEAFF.